Included here is one T cell receptor (beta chain) sequence, with context. TCRdb's copy holds only in-frame clones and misses some; the assay was immunoSEQ multiplex PCR. Here the sample spans about 30,000 clones, roughly 90% being singletons. The data are from a study of T cells in tuberculosis. From germline, CDR1 is MDHEN and CDR2 SYDVKM. V dropped 5 bases and J dropped 2 bases, with 14 bases sitting between them. The CDR3 runs to 15 residues. This clonotype was obtained from a donor aged 10-29 years with latent tuberculosis or without tuberculosis infection. Sequencing was done on a sample of PBMCs. The chain uses TRBV28 and TRBJ2-3; D perhaps matches TRBD1 (5 bases). The CDR3 DNA follows: TGTGCCAGCAGTCCCGACAGACCCACCACAGATACGCAGTATTTT. Translated: CASSPDRPTTDTQYF. Supplemented by reference TRBV28 and TRBJ2-3, the full variable domain reads DVKVTQSSRYLVKRTGEKVFLECVQDMDHENMFWYRQDPGLGLRLIYFSYDVKMKEKGDIPEGYSVSREKKERFSLILESASTNQTSMYLCASSPDRPTTDTQYFGPGTRLTVL.